What follows are 17 T cell receptor beta chains derived from one specimen sequenced in a study of spatial heterogeneity in lung cancer. Time point: sample taken at primary tumor resection. Each CDR3 protein is one row after TCRdb ran MiXCR on the 5' RACE reads. The repertoire holds around 92,000 distinct CDR3 sequences, with approximately 12% as singletons. This sample comprised PBMCs, obtained at surgery. The receptors come from a male donor with early-stage non-small cell lung cancer.

This clonotype was counted at least ten times. The chain employs TRBV7-3 and TRBJ2-3; 10 bases line up with TRBD2. Germline CDR1 and CDR2: SGHTA and FQGTGA. After removal of 1 base from V and 0 bases from J, the junction contained 1 base not matched to a gene. CDR3 length equals 16 residues. The CDR3 sequence: CASSLISGGSTDTQYF. Here the CDR3 DNA reads TGTGCCAGCAGCTTAATTAGCGGGGGGAGCACAGATACGCAGTATTTT.

This clonotype was observed a handful of times. The chain couples TRBV9 to TRBJ2-7, with D perhaps matching TRBD1 (6 bases). With 3 bases removed from V and 3 bases from J, the gap between germline ends came to 13 bases. The CDR3 totals 14 residues. CDR1 and CDR2 (germline): SGDLS, YYNGEE. CDR3 residues: CASSEDRSDYEQYF. In nucleotides, the CDR3 is TGTGCCAGCAGCGAGGACAGATCGGACTACGAGCAGTACTTC.

The chain joins TRBV4-3 to TRBJ2-3, with 11 bases identical to TRBD1. The CDR3 extends over 18 amino acids. The trim removed 0 bases at V and 4 bases at J, leaving 9 bases unmatched. The germline V gene encodes CDR1 LGHNA and CDR2 YSLEER. The CDR3 reads CASSQDLTGTGGPDTQYF. The CDR3 DNA reads TGCGCCAGCAGCCAAGATTTGACCGGGACAGGGGGACCAGATACGCAGTATTTT.

V gene TRBV2 combines with J gene TRBJ1-5; TRBD1 might be the D (5 bases). CDR1 and CDR2 from the germline V gene are SNHLY and FYNNEI. With 7 bases removed from V and 3 bases from J, the gap between germline ends came to 16 bases. The CDR3 runs 15 residues. For the CDR3, the DNA is TGTGCCAGCACCACAGACAGCCTCCACAATCAGCCCCAGCATTTT. The encoded protein is CASTTDSLHNQPQHF.

The rearrangement links TRBV19 to TRBJ1-2, with 7 nucleotides matching TRBD1. The CDR3 has 15 residues. Germline CDR1 and CDR2: LNHDA and SQIVND (reference sequence). J gave up 6 bases and V 0 bases, and 7 bases lay outside the gene matches. The CDR3 nucleotides read TGTGCCAGTAGTATAGACCTGACGACAGGGAATGGCTACACCTTC. Its translation: CASSIDLTTGNGYTF.

The chain combines TRBV7-2 with TRBJ2-5; 7 nucleotides align to TRBD2. The CDR3 contains 14 residues. Germline assignment: CDR1 SGHTA and CDR2 FQGNSA. Unmatched junction bases numbered 4, after V lost 4 bases and J lost 2 bases. CDR3 region: CASSWSGEQETQYF. CDR3 DNA sequence: TGTGCCAGCAGCTGGAGCGGGGAACAAGAGACCCAGTACTTC.

The genes are TRBV10-2 and TRBJ1-5; TRBD1 might be the D (5 bases). The CDR3 sequence is 14 residues long. Per germline, CDR1 WSHSY and CDR2 SAAADI. Trimming shortened V by 9 bases and J by 2 bases, and 14 bases separated the two germline ends. CDR3 coding DNA: TGCGCCAGTAGAACAGGCTTTGGCAATCAGCCCCAGCATTTT. Amino acid sequence: CASRTGFGNQPQHF.

V and J are TRBV19 and TRBJ2-7; TRBD1 might be the D (5 bases). The germline gives CDR1 LNHDA, CDR2 SQIVND (reference sequence). This CDR3 contains 16 residues. The germline V and J ends were trimmed by 5 bases and 4 bases, with 21 bases remaining between them. Here the CDR3 DNA reads TGTGCCAGTAGTGCCGCACCGACAGTGGTAGCTTACGAGCAGTACTTC. Translated, it gives CASSAAPTVVAYEQYF.

The genes are TRBV6-2 or TRBV6-3 and TRBJ1-1; 8 bases line up with TRBD1. This CDR3 contains 18 residues. CDR1 MNHEY and CDR2 SVGEGT come from the germline V gene. The V gene end was trimmed by 2 bases and the J gene end by 0 bases; junction bases not matched to a gene: 11. The CDR3 region is CASSYEVATGGLNTEAFF. The CDR3 DNA follows: TGTGCCAGCAGTTACGAGGTGGCAACAGGGGGTTTGAACACTGAAGCTTTCTTT.

Only a few counts were recorded for this clonotype. The genes are TRBV7-2 and TRBJ2-5; the match to TRBD2 covers 9 bases. The length of the CDR3 is 16 residues. Trimming removed 2 bases from V and 3 bases from J; junction bases left unmatched: 7. The germline V gene encodes CDR1 SGHTA and CDR2 FQGNSA. The CDR3 region is CASSLRRGGMEETQYF. CDR3 in DNA: TGTGCCAGCAGCTTAAGGCGGGGGGGCATGGAAGAGACCCAGTACTTC.

This clonotype has a count of ten or more. V usage is TRBV6-5 and J usage is TRBJ2-3, with D unresolved. The V end lost 2 bases, the J end lost 1 base, and 10 bases lay between the germline ends. The V gene's germline CDR1 is MNHEY and CDR2 SVGAGI. The CDR3 runs 15 residues. CDR3 region: CASSYIGQGTDTQYF. The CDR3 region has the DNA TGTGCCAGCAGTTACATAGGGCAAGGCACAGATACGCAGTATTTT.

This clonotype came up many times. The rearrangement links TRBV12-3 or TRBV12-4 to TRBJ1-5, with 7 bases lining up with TRBD1. This CDR3 has 16 amino acids. Unmatched junction bases numbered 12, after V lost 5 bases and J lost 5 bases. This CDR3 is CASSPQNRGRDQPQHF. The CDR3 coding sequence is TGTGCCAGCAGTCCTCAAAACAGGGGTAGGGATCAGCCCCAGCATTTT.

This clonotype showed up many times. The chain joins TRBV30 to TRBJ1-2; D call uncertain. Between the trimmed V and J ends, which lost 0 bases and 7 bases, there was a span of 15 bases. Germline loops: CDR1 GTSNPN, CDR2 SVGIG (reference sequence). The CDR3 consists of 14 residues. The CDR3 loop is CAWSVGTVRGGYTF. Written as DNA, the CDR3 is TGTGCCTGGAGTGTAGGCACCGTTCGGGGTGGCTACACCTTC.

This clonotype was picked up a small number of times. The V call is TRBV24-1, the J call TRBJ2-2; maybe TRBD2 (5 bases). The CDR3 extends over 16 amino acids. CDR1 is KGHDR, CDR2 SFDVKD, per germline. V gave up 5 bases and J gave up 4 bases, with 16 bases separating them. The CDR3 loop reads CATSAPDRRGTGELFF. For the CDR3, the DNA is TGTGCCACCAGTGCTCCGGACCGCCGGGGCACCGGGGAGCTGTTTTTT.

V usage is TRBV24-1 and J usage is TRBJ2-3; D ambiguous. The CDR3 spans 14 residues. Germline assignment: CDR1 KGHDR and CDR2 SFDVKD. The V end was cut by 5 bases, the J end by 3 bases, with 11 bases between. In DNA, the CDR3 is TGTGCCACCAGTGGTCCCGACTGGACAGATACGCAGTATTTT. Translated: CATSGPDWTDTQYF.

This clonotype was seen a few times. The V call is TRBV18, the J call TRBJ1-5; tentative D call: TRBD1 (6 bases). Germline CDR1 and CDR2: KGHSH and LQKENI. The CDR3 has 15 residues. The germline V and J ends were trimmed by 0 bases and 3 bases, with 9 bases remaining between them. The CDR3 loop is CASSPPGDNNQPQHF. CDR3 bases: TGTGCCAGCTCACCACCCGGGGACAACAATCAGCCCCAGCATTTT. The whole variable domain, filled in from reference TRBV18 and TRBJ1-5, reads NAGVMQNPRHLVRRRGQEARLRCSPMKGHSHVYWYRQLPEEGLKFMVYLQKENIIDESGMPKERFSAEFPKEGPSILRIQQVVRGDSAAYFCASSPPGDNNQPQHFGDGTRLSIL.

This clonotype was counted only a few times. J is TRBJ2-3 and V is TRBV4-2, with 11 bases lining up with TRBD2. The germline V gene has CDR1 LGHNA and CDR2 YNFKEQ. V shed 1 base, J shed 3 bases, and the junction held 6 bases outside the gene matches. The CDR3 loop spans 17 amino acids. CDR3 loop: CASSQGASGGWTDTQYF. CDR3 nucleotides: TGTGCCAGCAGCCAAGGGGCTAGCGGGGGGTGGACAGATACGCAGTATTTT.